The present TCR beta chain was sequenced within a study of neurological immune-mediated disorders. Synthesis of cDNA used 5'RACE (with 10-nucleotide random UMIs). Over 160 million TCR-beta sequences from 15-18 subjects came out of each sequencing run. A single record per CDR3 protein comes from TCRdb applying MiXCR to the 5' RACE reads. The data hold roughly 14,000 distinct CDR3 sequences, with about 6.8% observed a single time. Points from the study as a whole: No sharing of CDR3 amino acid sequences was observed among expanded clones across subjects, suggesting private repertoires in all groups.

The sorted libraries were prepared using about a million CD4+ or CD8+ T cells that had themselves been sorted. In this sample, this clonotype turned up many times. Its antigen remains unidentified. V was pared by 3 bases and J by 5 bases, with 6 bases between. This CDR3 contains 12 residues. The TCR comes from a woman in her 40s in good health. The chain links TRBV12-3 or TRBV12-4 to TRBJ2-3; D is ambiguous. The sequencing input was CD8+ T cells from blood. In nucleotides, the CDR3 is TGTGCCAGCAGTTTCGCCGGAGATACGCAGTATTTT. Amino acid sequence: CASSFAGDTQYF.